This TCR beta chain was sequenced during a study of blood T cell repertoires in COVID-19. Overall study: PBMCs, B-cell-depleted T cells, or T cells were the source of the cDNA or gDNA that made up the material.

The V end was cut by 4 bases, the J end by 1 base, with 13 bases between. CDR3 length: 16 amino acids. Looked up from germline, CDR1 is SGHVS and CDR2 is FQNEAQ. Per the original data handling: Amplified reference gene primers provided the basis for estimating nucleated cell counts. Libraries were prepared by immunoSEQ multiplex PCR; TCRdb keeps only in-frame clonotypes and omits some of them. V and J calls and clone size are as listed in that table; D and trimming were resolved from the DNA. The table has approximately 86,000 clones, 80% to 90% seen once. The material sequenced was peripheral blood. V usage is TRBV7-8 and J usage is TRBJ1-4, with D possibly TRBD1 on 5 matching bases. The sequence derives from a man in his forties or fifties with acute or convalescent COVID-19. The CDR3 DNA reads TGTGCCAGCAGCTCTCCACCTAGGGGAACTAATGAAAAACTGTTTTTT. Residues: CASSSPPRGTNEKLFF.